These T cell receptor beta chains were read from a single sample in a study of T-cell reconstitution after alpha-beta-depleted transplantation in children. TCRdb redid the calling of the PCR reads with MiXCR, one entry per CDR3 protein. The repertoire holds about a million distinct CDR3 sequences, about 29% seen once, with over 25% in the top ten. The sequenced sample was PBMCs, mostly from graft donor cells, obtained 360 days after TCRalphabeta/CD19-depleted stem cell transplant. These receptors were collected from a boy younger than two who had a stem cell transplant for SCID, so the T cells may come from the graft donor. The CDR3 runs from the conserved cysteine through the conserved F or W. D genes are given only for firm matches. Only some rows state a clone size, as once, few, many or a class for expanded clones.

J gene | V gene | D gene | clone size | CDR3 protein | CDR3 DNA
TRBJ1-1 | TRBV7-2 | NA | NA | CASSPLGSVGAFF | TGTGCCAGCAGCCCACTGGGTTCAGTGGGAGCTTTCTTT
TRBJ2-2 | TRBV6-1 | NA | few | CASSDPRQGGTGELFF | TGTGCCAGCAGTGACCCCAGACAGGGAGGCACCGGGGAGCTGTTTTTT
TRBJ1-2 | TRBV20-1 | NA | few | CSAREGGKGYTF | TGCAGTGCTAGAGAAGGAGGGAAGGGCTACACCTTC
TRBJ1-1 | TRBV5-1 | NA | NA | CASSLLTLGGMNTEAFF | TGCGCCAGCAGCTTGTTAACGCTCGGGGGGATGAACACTGAAGCTTTCTTT
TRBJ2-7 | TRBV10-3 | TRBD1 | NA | CAISESRTGDYEQYF | TGTGCCATCAGTGAGTCGAGGACAGGTGACTACGAGCAGTACTTC
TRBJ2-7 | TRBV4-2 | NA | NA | CASSQERFGVGEQYF | TGTGCCAGCAGCCAAGAGCGATTCGGGGTAGGCGAGCAGTACTTC
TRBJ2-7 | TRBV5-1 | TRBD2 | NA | CASSLMTSGTYEQYF | TGCGCCAGCAGCTTAATGACTAGCGGAACCTACGAGCAGTACTTC
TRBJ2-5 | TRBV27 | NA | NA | CASSLTHTPEETQYF | TGTGCCAGCAGTTTAACGCACACTCCCGAAGAGACCCAGTACTTC
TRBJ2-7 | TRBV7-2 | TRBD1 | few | CASSLGSTGPLYEQYF | TGTGCCAGCAGCTTGGGGTCGACAGGGCCATTATACGAGCAGTACTTC
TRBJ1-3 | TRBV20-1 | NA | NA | CSARIGGSGNTIYF | TGCAGTGCTAGAATCGGGGGATCTGGAAACACCATATATTTT
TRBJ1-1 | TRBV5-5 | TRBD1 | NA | CASSRTGPSEAFF | TGTGCCAGCAGTAGGACAGGTCCCTCTGAAGCTTTCTTT
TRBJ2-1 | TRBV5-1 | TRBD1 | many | CASSRDRGAYNEQFF | TGCGCCAGCAGCCGGGACAGGGGAGCCTACAATGAGCAGTTCTTC
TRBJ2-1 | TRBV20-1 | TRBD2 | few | CSVVLAGGYNEQFF | TGCAGTGTTGTACTAGCGGGGGGATACAATGAGCAGTTCTTC
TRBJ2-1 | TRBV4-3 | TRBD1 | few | CASSQDRGLDEQFF | TGCGCCAGCAGCCAGGACAGGGGGCTGGATGAGCAGTTCTTC
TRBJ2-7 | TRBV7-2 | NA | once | CASSLAPGLFNEQYF | TGTGCCAGCAGCTTAGCCCCAGGGCTTTTCAACGAGCAGTACTTC
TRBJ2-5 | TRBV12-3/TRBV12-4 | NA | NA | CASSPRVGKRAALEDQYF | TGTGCCAGCAGTCCCCGGGTGGGGAAGCGGGCGGCTCTAGAAGACCAGTACTTC
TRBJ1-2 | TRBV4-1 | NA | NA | CASSQGFVRGDYGYTF | TGCGCCAGCAGCCAAGGATTCGTCCGAGGCGACTATGGCTACACCTTC
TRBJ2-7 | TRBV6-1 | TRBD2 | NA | CASNTAGSAYEQYF | TGTGCCAGCAATACAGCGGGGAGCGCCTACGAGCAGTACTTC
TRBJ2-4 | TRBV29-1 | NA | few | CSVSGLMAKNIQYF | TGCAGCGTTTCCGGTCTCATGGCCAAAAACATTCAGTACTTC
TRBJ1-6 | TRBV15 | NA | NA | CATSSQGRNSPLHF | TGTGCCACCAGCTCGCAGGGTAGAAATTCACCCCTCCACTTT
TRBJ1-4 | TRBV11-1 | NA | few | CASSPGWGGPELSNEKLFF | TGTGCCAGCAGCCCCGGTTGGGGGGGACCCGAACTATCAAATGAAAAACTGTTTTTT
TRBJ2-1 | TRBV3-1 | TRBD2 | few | CASSLSLAGLNEQFF | TGTGCCAGCAGCCTCAGTTTAGCGGGGCTCAATGAGCAGTTCTTC
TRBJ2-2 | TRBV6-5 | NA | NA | CASSLARNGELFF | TGTGCCAGCAGCCTAGCGAGAAACGGGGAGCTGTTTTTT
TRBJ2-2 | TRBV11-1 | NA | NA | CASSLYSGLSILNTGELFF | TGTGCCAGCAGCTTATATTCGGGACTGTCCATATTGAACACCGGGGAGCTGTTTTTT
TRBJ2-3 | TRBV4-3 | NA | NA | CASSQDLGRESTDTQYF | TGCGCCAGCAGCCAAGATCTAGGACGGGAAAGCACAGATACGCAGTATTTT
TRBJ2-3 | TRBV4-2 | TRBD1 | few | CASSQAVGTGMADTQYF | TGTGCCAGCAGCCAAGCCGTGGGGACAGGGATGGCAGATACGCAGTATTTT
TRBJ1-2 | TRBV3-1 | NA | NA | CASSQPSLAGYGYTF | TGTGCCAGCAGCCAGCCGTCCCTTGCCGGCTATGGCTACACCTTC
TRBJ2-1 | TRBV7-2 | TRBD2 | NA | CASSAPILAGSFNEQFF | TGTGCCAGCAGCGCGCCTATACTAGCGGGGAGCTTCAATGAGCAGTTCTTC
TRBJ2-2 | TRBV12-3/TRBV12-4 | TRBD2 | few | CASSRRAGAGTGELFF | TGTGCCAGCAGCCGGAGAGCGGGGGCCGGCACCGGGGAGCTGTTTTTT
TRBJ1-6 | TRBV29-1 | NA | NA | CSVETGRDSPLHF | TGCAGCGTTGAGACGGGTAGGGATTCACCCCTCCACTTT
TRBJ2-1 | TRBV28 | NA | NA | CASSYVGTQNNEQFF | TGTGCCAGCAGTTATGTCGGGACACAGAACAATGAGCAGTTCTTC
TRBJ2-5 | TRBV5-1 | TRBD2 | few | CASSVTGTSAKTQYF | TGCGCCAGCAGCGTGACCGGGACTAGCGCTAAGACCCAGTACTTC
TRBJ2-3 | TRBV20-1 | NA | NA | CSPYRVLDTQYF | TGCAGTCCTTACAGAGTTTTGGATACGCAGTATTTT
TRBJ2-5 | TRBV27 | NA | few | CASSPGDFWEETQYF | TGTGCCAGCAGTCCGGGGGACTTTTGGGAAGAGACCCAGTACTTC
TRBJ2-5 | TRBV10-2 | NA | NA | CASSDPGSGETQYF | TGCGCCAGCAGTGACCCAGGGTCGGGTGAGACCCAGTACTTC
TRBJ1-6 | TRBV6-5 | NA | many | CASSIDGGARRGSPLHF | TGTGCCAGCAGTATCGACGGAGGGGCACGGAGAGGATCACCCCTCCACTTT
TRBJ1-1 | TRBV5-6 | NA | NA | CASIPSSRGTLNTEAFF | TGTGCCAGCATCCCTTCCTCACGGGGCACTTTGAACACTGAAGCTTTCTTT
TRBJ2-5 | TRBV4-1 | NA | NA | CASSQRITTQETQYF | TGCGCCAGCAGCCAGCGGATTACGACCCAAGAGACCCAGTACTTC
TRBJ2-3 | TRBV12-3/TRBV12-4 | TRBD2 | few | CASMFGTSSTDTQYF | TGTGCCAGCATGTTCGGGACTAGCAGTACAGATACGCAGTATTTT
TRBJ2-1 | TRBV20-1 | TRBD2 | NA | CSAGRGGLSEQFF | TGCAGTGCTGGGCGGGGGGGCCTCAGTGAGCAGTTCTTC
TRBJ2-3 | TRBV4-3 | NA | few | CASSPSSGHDTQYF | TGCGCCAGCAGCCCCAGCTCTGGGCACGATACGCAGTATTTT
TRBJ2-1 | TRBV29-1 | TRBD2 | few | CSVEDRGGRIPVQFF | TGCAGCGTTGAAGATCGGGGGGGCCGAATCCCCGTGCAGTTCTTC
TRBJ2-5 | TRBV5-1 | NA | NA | CASSHGDISQETQYF | TGCGCCAGCAGCCATGGGGACATCAGCCAAGAGACCCAGTACTTC
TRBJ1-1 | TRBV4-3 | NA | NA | CASSQDPQWNTEAFF | TGCGCCAGCAGCCAAGATCCACAGTGGAACACTGAAGCTTTCTTT
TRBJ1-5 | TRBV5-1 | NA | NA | CASSPTAMGSNQPQHF | TGCGCCAGCAGCCCGACGGCGATGGGTAGCAATCAGCCCCAGCATTTT
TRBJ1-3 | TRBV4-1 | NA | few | CASSQAETAGNTIYF | TGCGCCAGCAGCCAAGCTGAGACAGCTGGAAACACCATATATTTT
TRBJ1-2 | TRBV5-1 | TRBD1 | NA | CASTGTGKYGYTF | TGCGCCAGCACCGGGACAGGGAAGTATGGCTACACCTTC
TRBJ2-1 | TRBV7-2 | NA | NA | CASSLGPPRRVEQFF | TGTGCCAGCAGCTTAGGTCCCCCCAGGAGGGTTGAGCAGTTCTTC
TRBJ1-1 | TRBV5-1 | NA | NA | CASSLAGIGTEAFF | TGCGCCAGCAGCCTTGCGGGGATAGGGACTGAAGCTTTCTTT
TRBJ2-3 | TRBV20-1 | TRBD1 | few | CSARGDSEMDTQYF | TGCAGTGCTAGGGGGGACAGTGAGATGGATACGCAGTATTTT
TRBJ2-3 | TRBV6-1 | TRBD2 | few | CASSDLAGRFTDTQYF | TGTGCCAGCAGTGACCTAGCGGGGAGATTCACAGATACGCAGTATTTT
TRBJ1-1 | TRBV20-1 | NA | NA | CSARMVGGWGTEAFF | TGCAGTGCTAGAATGGTGGGGGGCTGGGGCACTGAAGCTTTCTTT
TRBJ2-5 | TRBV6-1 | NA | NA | CASSLGGSPETQYF | TGTGCCAGCAGTCTAGGTGGTAGCCCAGAGACCCAGTACTTC
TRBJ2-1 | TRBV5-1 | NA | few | CASSLAGDHFYNEQFF | TGCGCCAGCAGCTTGGCCGGGGACCACTTTTACAATGAGCAGTTCTTC
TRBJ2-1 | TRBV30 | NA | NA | CAWSVPAVHLNEQFF | TGTGCCTGGAGTGTCCCAGCTGTCCACCTTAATGAGCAGTTCTTC
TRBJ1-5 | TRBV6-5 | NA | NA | CASSYSYNSNQPQHF | TGTGCCAGCAGTTACAGTTACAATAGCAATCAGCCCCAGCATTTT
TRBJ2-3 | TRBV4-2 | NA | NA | CASSQGISARTASTDTQYF | TGTGCCAGCAGCCAAGGGATTTCCGCTCGGACAGCGAGCACAGATACGCAGTATTTT
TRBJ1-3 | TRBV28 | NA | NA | CASSTSSKGNTIYF | TGTGCCAGCAGCACATCCTCCAAGGGAAACACCATATATTTT